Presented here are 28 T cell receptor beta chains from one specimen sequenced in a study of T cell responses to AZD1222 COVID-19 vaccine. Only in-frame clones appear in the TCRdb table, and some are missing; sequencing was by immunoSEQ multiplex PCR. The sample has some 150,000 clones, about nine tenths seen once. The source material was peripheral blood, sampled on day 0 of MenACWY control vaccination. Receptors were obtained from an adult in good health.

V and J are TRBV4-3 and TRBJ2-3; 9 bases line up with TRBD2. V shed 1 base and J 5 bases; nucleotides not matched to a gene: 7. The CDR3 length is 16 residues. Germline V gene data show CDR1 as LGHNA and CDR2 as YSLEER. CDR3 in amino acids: CASSQALAGAIDTQYF. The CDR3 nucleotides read TGCGCCAGCAGCCAAGCATTAGCGGGGGCCATAGATACGCAGTATTTT.

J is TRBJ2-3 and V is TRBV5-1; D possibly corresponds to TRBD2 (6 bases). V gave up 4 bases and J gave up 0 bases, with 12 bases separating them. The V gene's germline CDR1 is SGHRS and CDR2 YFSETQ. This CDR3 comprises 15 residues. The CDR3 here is CASSLSGASTDTQYF. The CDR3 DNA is TGCGCCAGCAGCCTTAGCGGAGCTAGCACAGATACGCAGTATTTT.

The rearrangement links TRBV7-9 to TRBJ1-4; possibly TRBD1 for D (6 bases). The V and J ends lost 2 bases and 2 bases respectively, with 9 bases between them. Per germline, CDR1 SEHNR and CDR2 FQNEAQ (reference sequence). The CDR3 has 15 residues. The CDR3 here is CASSLSTGTNEKLFF. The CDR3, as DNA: TGTGCCAGCAGCTTATCTACAGGGACTAATGAAAAACTGTTTTTT.

CDR3 residues: CASSFLRGAGGTGELFF. The CDR3 DNA reads as TGTGCCAGCAGCTTCCTTCGCGGGGCGGGGGGCACCGGGGAGCTGTTTTTT. The chain has TRBV5-6 and TRBJ2-2; 8 bases match TRBD2. The CDR3 totals 17 residues. V gave up 2 bases and J gave up 4 bases; unmatched junction bases: 10. Germline values: CDR1 SGHDT, CDR2 YYEEEE.

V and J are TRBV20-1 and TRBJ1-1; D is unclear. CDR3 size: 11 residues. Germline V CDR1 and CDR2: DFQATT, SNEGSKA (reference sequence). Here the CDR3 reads CRANYGTEAFF. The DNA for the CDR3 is TGCAGGGCCAACTATGGGACTGAAGCTTTCTTT.

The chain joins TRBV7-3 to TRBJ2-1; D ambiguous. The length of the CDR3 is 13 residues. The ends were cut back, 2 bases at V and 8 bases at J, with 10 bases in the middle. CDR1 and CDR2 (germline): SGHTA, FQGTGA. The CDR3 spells CASSLSPFYEQFF. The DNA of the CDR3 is TGTGCCAGCAGCTTATCGCCGTTCTATGAGCAGTTCTTC. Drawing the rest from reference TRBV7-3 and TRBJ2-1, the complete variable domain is GAGVSQTPSNKVTEKGKYVELRCDPISGHTALYWYRQSLGQGPEFLIYFQGTGAADDSGLPNDRFFAVRPEGSVSTLKIQRTERGDSAVYLCASSLSPFYEQFFGPGTRLTVL.

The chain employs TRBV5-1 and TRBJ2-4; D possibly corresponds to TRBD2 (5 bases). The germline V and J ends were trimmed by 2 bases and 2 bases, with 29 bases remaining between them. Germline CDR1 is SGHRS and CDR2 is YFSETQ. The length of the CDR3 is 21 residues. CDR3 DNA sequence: TGCGCCAGCAGCTTACCCGAATCCTTGCGGAGTGGAGGTGGATCCAAAAACATTCAGTACTTC. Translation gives CASSLPESLRSGGGSKNIQYF.

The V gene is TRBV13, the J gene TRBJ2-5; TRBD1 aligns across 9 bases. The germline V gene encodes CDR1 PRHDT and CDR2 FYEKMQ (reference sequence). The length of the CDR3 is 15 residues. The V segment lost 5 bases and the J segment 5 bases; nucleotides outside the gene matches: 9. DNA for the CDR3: TGTGCCAGCAGCGCCCAACAGGGGGCTTGGGAGACCCAGTACTTC. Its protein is CASSAQQGAWETQYF.

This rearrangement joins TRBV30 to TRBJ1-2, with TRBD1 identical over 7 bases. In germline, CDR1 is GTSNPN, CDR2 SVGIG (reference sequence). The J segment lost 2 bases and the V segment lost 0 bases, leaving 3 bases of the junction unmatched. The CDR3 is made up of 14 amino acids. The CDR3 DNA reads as TGTGCCTGGAGTGTAGGACAGGCGAACTATGGCTACACCTTC. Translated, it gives CAWSVGQANYGYTF.

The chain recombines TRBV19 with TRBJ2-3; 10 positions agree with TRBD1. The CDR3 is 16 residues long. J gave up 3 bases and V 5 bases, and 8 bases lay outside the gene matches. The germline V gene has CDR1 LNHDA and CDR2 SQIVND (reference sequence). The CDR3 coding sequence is TGTGCCAGTAGTCGGTGGGGACAGGGGAATACAGATACGCAGTATTTT. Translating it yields CASSRWGQGNTDTQYF.

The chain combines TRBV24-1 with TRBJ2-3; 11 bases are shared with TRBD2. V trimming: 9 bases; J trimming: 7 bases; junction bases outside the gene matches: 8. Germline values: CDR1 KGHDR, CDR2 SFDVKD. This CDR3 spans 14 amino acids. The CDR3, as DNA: TGTGCCACCGGGCCCGGGACTAGCGGAAATACGCAGTATTTT. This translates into CATGPGTSGNTQYF.

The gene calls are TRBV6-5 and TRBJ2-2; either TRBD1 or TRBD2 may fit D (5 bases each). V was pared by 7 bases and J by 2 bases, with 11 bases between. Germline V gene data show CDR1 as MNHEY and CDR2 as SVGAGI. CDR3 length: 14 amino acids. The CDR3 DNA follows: TGTGCCAGCATCCGGGACGGCAACACCGGGGAGCTGTTTTTT. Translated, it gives CASIRDGNTGELFF.

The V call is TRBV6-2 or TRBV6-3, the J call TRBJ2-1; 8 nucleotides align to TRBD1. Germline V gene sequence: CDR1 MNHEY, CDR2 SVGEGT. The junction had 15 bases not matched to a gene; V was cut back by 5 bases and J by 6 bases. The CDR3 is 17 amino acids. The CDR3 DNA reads TGTGCCAGCAGTCGCCCAGATTGGACAGGGCTCTCCAATGAGCAGTTCTTC. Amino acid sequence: CASSRPDWTGLSNEQFF.

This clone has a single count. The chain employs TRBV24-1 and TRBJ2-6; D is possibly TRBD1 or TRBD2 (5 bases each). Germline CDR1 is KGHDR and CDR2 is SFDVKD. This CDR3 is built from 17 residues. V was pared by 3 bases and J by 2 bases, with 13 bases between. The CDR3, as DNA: TGTGCCACCAGTGATCCGGGACGCAACCCTGGGGCCAACGTCCTGACTTTC. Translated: CATSDPGRNPGANVLTF.

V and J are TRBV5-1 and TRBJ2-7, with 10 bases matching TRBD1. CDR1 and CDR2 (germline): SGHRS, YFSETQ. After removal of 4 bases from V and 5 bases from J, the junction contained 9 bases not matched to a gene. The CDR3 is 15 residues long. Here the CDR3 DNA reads TGCGCCAGCAGCCGAGGGACAGGGGAAGCCCACGAGCAGTACTTC. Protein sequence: CASSRGTGEAHEQYF.

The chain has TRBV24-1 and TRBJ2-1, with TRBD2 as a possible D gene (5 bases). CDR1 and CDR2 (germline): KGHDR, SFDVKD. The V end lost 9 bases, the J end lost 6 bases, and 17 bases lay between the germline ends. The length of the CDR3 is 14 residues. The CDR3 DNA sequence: TGTGCCACCGCCCGGCTCGAGGGCAGCAATGAGCAGTTCTTC. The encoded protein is CATARLEGSNEQFF.

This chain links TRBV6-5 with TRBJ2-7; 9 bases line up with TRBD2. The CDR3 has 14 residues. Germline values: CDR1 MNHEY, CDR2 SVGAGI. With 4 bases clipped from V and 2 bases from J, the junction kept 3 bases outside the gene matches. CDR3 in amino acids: CASSFGLAPYEQYF. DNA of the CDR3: TGTGCCAGCAGTTTCGGACTAGCGCCCTACGAGCAGTACTTC.

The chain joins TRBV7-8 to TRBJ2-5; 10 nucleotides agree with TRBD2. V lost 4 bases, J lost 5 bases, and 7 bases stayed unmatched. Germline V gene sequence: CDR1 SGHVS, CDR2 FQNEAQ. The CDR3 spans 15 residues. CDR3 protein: CASSSQRGGRETQYF. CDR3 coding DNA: TGTGCCAGCAGCTCCCAGCGGGGGGGCCGTGAGACCCAGTACTTC.

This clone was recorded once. CDR3 coding DNA: TGTGCCAGCAGCCAAGATACTAGCGCGAGACGAGATACGCAGTATTTT. It encodes CASSQDTSARRDTQYF. The J gene is TRBJ2-3, the V gene TRBV14; TRBD2 matches 7 bases. The CDR3 has 16 residues. The V gene's germline CDR1 is SGHDN and CDR2 FVKESK. The V and J ends lost 0 bases and 5 bases, in that order; junction bases with no gene match: 8.

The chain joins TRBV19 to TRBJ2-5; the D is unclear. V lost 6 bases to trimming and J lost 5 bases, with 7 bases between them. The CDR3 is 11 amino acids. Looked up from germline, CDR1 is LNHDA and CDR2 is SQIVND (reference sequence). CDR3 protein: CASSSQETQYF. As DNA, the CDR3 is TGTGCCAGTAGCTCCCAGGAGACCCAGTACTTC.

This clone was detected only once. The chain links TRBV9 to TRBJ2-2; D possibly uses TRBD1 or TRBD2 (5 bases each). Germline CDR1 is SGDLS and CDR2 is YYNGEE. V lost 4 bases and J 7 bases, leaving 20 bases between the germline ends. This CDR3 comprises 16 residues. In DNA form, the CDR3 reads TGTGCCAGCAGCTTAAGATCCGGGGCTCGCGTCGGGGAGCTGTTTTTT. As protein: CASSLRSGARVGELFF.

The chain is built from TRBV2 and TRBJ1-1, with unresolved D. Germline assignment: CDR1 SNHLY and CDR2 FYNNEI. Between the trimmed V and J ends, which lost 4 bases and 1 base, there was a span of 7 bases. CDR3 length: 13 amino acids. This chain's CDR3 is CASSVAGNTEAFF. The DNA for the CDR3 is TGTGCCAGCAGTGTGGCCGGGAACACTGAAGCTTTCTTT. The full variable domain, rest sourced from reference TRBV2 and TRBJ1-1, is EPEVTQTPSHQVTQMGQEVILRCVPISNHLYFYWYRQILGQKVEFLVSFYNNEISEKSEIFDDQFSVERPDGSNFTLKIRSTKLEDSAMYFCASSVAGNTEAFFGQGTRLTVV.

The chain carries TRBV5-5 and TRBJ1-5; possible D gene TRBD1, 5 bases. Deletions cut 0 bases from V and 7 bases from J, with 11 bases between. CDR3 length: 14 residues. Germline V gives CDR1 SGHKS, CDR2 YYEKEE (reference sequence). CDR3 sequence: CASSLAGEGQPQHF. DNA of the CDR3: TGTGCCAGCAGCTTGGCGGGGGAAGGCCAGCCCCAGCATTTT.

The CDR3 sequence: CASSYVDRSYGYTF. CDR3 nucleotides: TGTGCCAGCAGTTACGTTGACAGGAGCTATGGCTACACCTTC. The rearrangement joins TRBV6-2 or TRBV6-3 to TRBJ1-2; D may be TRBD1 (6 bases). This CDR3 contains 14 residues. From germline, CDR1 is MNHEY and CDR2 SVGEGT. With 2 bases removed from V and 4 bases from J, the gap between germline ends came to 11 bases.

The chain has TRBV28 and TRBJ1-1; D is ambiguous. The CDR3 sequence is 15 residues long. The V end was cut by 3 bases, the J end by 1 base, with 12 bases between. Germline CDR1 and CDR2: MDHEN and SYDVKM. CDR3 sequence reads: CASSFPGSENTEAFF. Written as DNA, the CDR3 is TGTGCCAGCAGTTTCCCAGGATCGGAGAACACTGAAGCTTTCTTT.

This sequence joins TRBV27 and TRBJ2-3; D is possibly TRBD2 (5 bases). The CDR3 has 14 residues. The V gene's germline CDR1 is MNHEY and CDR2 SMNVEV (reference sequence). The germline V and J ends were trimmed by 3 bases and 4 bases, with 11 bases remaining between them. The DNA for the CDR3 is TGTGCCAGCAGTTTCGAGGGAGACGCAGATACGCAGTATTTT. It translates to CASSFEGDADTQYF.

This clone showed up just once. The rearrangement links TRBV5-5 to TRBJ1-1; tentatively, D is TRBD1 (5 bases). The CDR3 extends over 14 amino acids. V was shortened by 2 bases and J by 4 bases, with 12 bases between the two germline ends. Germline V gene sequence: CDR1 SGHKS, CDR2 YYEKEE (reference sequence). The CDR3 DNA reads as TGTGCCAGCAGCTTTGGGACCCCGAGCACTGAAGCTTTCTTT. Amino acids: CASSFGTPSTEAFF.

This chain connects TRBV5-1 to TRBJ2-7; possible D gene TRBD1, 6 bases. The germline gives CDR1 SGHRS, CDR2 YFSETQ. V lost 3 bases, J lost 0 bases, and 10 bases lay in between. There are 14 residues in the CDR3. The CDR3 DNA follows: TGCGCCAGCAGCTCACTGACAGGCTCCTACGAGCAGTACTTC. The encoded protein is CASSSLTGSYEQYF.